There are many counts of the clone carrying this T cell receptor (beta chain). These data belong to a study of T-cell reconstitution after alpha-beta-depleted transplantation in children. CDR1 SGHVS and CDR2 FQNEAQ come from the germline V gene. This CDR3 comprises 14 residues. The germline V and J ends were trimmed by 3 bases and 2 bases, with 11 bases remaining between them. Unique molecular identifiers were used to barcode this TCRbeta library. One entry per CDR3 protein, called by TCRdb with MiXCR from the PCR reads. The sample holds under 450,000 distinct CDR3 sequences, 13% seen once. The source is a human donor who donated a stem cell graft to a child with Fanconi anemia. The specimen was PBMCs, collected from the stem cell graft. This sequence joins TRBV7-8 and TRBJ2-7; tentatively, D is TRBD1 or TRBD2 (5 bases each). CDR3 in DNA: TGTGCCAGCAGCTTCCCCGGGACCCCCTACGAGCAGTACTTC. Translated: CASSFPGTPYEQYF.